This T cell receptor beta chain emerged from a study of blood T cell dynamics during melanoma immunotherapy. Study-wide background: Patients with metastatic melanoma got pembrolizumab or nivolumab-ipilimumab as first-line care. Study-level findings and limits: Disease-control patients' PBMC repertoires became either more clonal or more diverse at W3.

Trimming left V 5 bases short and J 0 bases short, with 2 bases between. The length of the CDR3 is 11 residues. Per germline, CDR1 MDHEN and CDR2 SYDVKM. Repertoires were generated with immunoSEQ multiplex PCR, while TCRdb's copy carries only in-frame clones and drops some. The sample shows 7,500 to 9,000 clones, about 85% of them seen only once. Time point given: week 3, after first cycle of checkpoint inhibitor. Samples come from before therapy and from week 3 after the first blockade cycle. Remarks on this clone: No antigen is known for it.

This clonotype was obtained from a human donor with melanoma. The rearrangement joins TRBV28 to TRBJ2-7, with D hard to call. Specimen: blood, collected from a patient treated with checkpoint blockade. This chain's CDR3 is CASSASYEQYF. The CDR3 DNA reads as TGTGCCAGCAGTGCCTCCTACGAGCAGTACTTC. Full variable domain (remainder filled in from reference TRBV28 and TRBJ2-7): DVKVTQSSRYLVKRTGEKVFLECVQDMDHENMFWYRQDPGLGLRLIYFSYDVKMKEKGDIPEGYSVSREKKERFSLILESASTNQTSMYLCASSASYEQYFGPGTRLTVT.